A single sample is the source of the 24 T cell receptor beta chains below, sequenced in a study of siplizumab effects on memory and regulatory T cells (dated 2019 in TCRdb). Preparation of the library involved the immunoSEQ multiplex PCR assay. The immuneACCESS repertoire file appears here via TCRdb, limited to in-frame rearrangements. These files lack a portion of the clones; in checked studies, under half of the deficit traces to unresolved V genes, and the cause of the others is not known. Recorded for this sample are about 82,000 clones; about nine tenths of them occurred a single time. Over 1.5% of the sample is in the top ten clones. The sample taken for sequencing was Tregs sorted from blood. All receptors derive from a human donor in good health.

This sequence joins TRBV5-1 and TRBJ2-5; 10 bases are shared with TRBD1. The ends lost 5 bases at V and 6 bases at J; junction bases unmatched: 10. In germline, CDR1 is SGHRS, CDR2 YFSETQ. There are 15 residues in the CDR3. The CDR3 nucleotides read TGCGCCAGCAGTTTACGGACAGGGGGTGGGCAGACCCAGTACTTC. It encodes CASSLRTGGGQTQYF.

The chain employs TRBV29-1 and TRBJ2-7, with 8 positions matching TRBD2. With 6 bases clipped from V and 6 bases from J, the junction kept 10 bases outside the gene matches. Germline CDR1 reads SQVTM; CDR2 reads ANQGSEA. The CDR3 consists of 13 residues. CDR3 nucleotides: TGCAGCGTCTATAGCGGGGTTAGCCGCGAGCAGTACTTC. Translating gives CSVYSGVSREQYF.

CDR3 in amino acids: CARSLAGGDPYEQYF. In DNA form, the CDR3 reads TGTGCCAGAAGCTTGGCCGGAGGTGACCCCTACGAGCAGTACTTC. The chain is built from TRBV5-3 and TRBJ2-7; D may be TRBD2 (5 bases). TRBV5-3 is filed as an ORF, its function uncertain. The CDR3 runs to 15 residues. V shed 0 bases and J shed 2 bases, with 12 bases lying between them.

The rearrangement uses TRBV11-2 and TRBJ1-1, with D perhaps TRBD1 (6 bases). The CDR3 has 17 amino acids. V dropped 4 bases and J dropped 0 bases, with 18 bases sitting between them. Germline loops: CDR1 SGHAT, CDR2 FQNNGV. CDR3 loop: CASSSLRQGRLNTEAFF. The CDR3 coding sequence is TGTGCCAGCAGCTCACTCCGGCAGGGGCGCCTGAACACTGAAGCTTTCTTT. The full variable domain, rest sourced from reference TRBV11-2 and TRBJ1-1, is EAGVAQSPRYKIIEKRQSVAFWCNPISGHATLYWYQQILGQGPKLLIQFQNNGVVDDSQLPKDRFSAERLKGVDSTLKIQPAKLEDSAVYLCASSSLRQGRLNTEAFFGQGTRLTVV.

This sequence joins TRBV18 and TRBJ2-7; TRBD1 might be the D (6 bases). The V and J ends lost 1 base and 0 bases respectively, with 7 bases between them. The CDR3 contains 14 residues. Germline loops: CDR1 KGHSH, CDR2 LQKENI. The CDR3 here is CASSPRQDSYEQYF. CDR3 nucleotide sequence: TGTGCCAGCTCACCACGACAGGACTCCTACGAGCAGTACTTC.

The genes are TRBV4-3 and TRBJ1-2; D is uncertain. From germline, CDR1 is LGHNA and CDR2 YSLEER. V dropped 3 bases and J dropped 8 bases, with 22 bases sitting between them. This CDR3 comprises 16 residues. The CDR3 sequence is CASSHLGTSLVEGYTF. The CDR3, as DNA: TGCGCCAGCAGCCATCTGGGAACTTCCCTTGTGGAAGGCTACACCTTC.

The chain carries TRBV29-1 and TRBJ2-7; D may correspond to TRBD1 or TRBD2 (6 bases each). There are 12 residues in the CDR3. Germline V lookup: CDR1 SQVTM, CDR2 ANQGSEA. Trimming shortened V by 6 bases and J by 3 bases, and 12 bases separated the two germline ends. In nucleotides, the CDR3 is TGCAGCGTGGTAGGGGGGCTCTACGAGCAGTACTTC. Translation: CSVVGGLYEQYF.

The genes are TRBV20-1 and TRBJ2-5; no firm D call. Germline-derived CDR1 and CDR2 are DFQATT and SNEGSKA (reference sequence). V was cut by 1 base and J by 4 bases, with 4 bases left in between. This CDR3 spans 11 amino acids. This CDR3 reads CSARGTETQYF. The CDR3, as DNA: TGCAGTGCTAGAGGGACAGAGACCCAGTACTTC.

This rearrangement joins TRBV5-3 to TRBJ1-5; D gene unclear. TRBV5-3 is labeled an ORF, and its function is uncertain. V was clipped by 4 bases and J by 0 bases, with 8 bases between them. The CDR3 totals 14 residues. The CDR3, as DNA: TGTGCCAGAAGCCCCGGGTCTAGCAATCAGCCCCAGCATTTT. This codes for CARSPGSSNQPQHF.

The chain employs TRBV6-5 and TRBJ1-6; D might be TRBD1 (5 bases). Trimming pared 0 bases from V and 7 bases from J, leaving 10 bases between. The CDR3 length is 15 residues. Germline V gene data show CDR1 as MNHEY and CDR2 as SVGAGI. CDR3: CASSYSEGRNSPLHF. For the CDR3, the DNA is TGTGCCAGCAGTTACTCGGAGGGGAGGAATTCACCCCTCCACTTT.

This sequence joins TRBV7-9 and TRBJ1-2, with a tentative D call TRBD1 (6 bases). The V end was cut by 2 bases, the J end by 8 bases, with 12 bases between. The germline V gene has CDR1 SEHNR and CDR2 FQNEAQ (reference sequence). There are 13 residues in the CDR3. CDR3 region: CASSLIAGGGYTF. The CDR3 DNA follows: TGTGCCAGCAGCTTAATTGCTGGGGGCGGCTACACCTTC.

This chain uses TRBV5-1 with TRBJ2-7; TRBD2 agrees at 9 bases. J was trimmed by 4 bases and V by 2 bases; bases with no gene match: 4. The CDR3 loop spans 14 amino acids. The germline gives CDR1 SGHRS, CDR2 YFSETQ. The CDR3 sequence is CASSFLAGAYEQYF. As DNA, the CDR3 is TGCGCCAGCAGCTTTTTAGCGGGGGCATACGAGCAGTACTTC.

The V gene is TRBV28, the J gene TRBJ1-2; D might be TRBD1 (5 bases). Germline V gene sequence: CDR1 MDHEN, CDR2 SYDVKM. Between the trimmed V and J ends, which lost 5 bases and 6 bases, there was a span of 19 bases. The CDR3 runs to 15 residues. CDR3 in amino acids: CASSTRDRALHGYTF. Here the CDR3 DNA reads TGTGCCAGCAGTACCCGGGACCGGGCCCTTCATGGCTACACCTTC.

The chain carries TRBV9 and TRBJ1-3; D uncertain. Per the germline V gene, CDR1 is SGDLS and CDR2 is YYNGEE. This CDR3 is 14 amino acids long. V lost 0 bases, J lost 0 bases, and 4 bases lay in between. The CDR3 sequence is CASSVVGSGNTIYF. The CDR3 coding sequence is TGTGCCAGCAGCGTAGTGGGCTCTGGAAACACCATATATTTT. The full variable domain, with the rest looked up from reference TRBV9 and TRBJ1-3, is DSGVTQTPKHLITATGQRVTLRCSPRSGDLSVYWYQQSLDQGLQFLIQYYNGEERAKGNILERFSAQQFPDLHSELNLSSLELGDSALYFCASSVVGSGNTIYFGEGSWLTVV.

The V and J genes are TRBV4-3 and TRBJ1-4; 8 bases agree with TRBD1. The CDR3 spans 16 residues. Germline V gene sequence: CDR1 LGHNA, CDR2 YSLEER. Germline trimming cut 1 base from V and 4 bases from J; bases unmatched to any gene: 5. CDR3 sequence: CASSQGAGQVNEKLFF. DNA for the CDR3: TGCGCCAGCAGCCAAGGTGCGGGACAGGTTAATGAAAAACTGTTTTTT.

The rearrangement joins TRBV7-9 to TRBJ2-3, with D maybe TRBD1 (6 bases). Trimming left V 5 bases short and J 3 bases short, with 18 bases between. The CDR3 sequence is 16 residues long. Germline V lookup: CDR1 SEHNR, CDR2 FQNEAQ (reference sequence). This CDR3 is CASSGYRVMRTDTQYF. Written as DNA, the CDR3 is TGTGCCAGCAGCGGCTACAGGGTGATGAGGACAGATACGCAGTATTTT.

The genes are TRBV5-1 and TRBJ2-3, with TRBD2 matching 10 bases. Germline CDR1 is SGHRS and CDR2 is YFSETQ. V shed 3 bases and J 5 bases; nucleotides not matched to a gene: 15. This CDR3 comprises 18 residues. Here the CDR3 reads CASSWTSGAGGPRDTQYF. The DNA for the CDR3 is TGCGCCAGCAGCTGGACTAGTGGAGCGGGGGGGCCGAGAGATACGCAGTATTTT.

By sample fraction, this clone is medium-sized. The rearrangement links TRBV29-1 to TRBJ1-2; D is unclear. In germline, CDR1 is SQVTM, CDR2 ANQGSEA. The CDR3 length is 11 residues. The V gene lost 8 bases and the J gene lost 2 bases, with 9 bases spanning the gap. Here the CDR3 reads CSSLTNYGYTF. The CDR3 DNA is TGCAGCTCCTTAACAAACTATGGCTACACCTTC. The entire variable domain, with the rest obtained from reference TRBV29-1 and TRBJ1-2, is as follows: SAVISQKPSRDICQRGTSLTIQCQVDSQVTMMFWYRQQPGQSLTLIATANQGSEATYESGFVIDKFPISRPNLTFSTLTVSNMSPEDSSIYLCSSLTNYGYTFGSGTRLTVV.

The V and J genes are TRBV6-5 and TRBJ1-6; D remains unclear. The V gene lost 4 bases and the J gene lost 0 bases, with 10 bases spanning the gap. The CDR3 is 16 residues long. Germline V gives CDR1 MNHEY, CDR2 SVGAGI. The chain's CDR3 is CASSLRLSSYNSPLHF. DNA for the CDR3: TGTGCCAGCAGTTTGAGGCTAAGCTCCTATAATTCACCCCTCCACTTT.

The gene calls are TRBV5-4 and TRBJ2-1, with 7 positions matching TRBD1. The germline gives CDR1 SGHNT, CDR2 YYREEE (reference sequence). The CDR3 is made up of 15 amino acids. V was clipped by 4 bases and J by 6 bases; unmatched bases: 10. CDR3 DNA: TGTGCCAGCAGCGAAGGGGGCCTAAGCCCCAATGAGCAGTTCTTC. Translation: CASSEGGLSPNEQFF.

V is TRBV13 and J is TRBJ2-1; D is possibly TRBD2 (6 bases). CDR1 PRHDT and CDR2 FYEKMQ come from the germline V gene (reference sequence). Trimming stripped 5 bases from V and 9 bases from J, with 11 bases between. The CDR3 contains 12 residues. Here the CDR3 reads CASSPRSGEQFF. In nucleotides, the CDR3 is TGTGCCAGCAGCCCACGTAGCGGTGAGCAGTTCTTC.

The CDR3 DNA follows: TGTGCCAGCAGCTTAGCCGGAATCCAGAACACTGAAGCTTTCTTT. It codes for CASSLAGIQNTEAFF. This chain uses TRBV7-2 with TRBJ1-1; D is undetermined. With 0 bases removed from V and 1 base from J, the gap between germline ends came to 9 bases. The CDR3 extends over 15 amino acids. Germline CDR1 and CDR2: SGHTA and FQGNSA. Full variable domain (missing parts from reference TRBV7-2 and TRBJ1-1): GAGVSQSPSNKVTEKGKDVELRCDPISGHTALYWYRQSLGQGLEFLIYFQGNSAPDKSGLPSDRFSAERTGGSVSTLTIQRTQQEDSAVYLCASSLAGIQNTEAFFGQGTRLTVV.

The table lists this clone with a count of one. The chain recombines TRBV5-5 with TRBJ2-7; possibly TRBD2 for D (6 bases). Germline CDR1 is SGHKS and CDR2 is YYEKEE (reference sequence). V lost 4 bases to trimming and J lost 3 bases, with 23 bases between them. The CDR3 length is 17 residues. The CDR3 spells CASSGGQAGKGVYEQYF. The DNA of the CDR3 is TGTGCCAGCAGCGGAGGGCAGGCCGGAAAGGGTGTCTACGAGCAGTACTTC.

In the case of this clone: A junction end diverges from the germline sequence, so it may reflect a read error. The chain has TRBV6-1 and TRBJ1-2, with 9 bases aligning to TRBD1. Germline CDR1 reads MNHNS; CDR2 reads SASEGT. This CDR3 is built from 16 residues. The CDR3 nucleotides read TGTGCCATCAGTGAGAGACTTAGGACAGGGGCGAATGGCTACACCTTC. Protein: CAISERLRTGANGYTF.